The next 32 T cell receptor beta chains were all read from a single sample in a study of shared clonotypes between healthy human individuals. Some clones are missing from TCRdb's copy, which holds only in-frame ones; the method was immunoSEQ multiplex PCR. The sample has 110,000 or so clones; approximately 70% are singletons. Sequencing was performed on memory CD8+ T cells sorted from blood. Documented subset: CD45RO+ cells pooled with CCR7-negative TemRA cells. The receptors stem from a woman in her twenties or thirties in good health.

V is TRBV4-1 and J is TRBJ2-2, with a weak D call TRBD2 (6 bases). V shed 4 bases and J shed 7 bases, with 7 bases lying between them. The CDR3 runs to 12 residues. Germline CDR1 reads MGHRA; CDR2 reads YSYEKL. CDR3 amino acids: CASSPGGGELFF. CDR3 DNA: TGCGCCAGCAGCCCCGGGGGCGGGGAGCTGTTTTTT.

The chain employs TRBV18 and TRBJ1-2, with 9 bases matching TRBD1. This CDR3 contains 14 residues. J lost 7 bases, V lost 4 bases, and 7 bases had no gene match. The V gene's germline CDR1 is KGHSH and CDR2 LQKENI. In nucleotides, the CDR3 is TGTGCCAGCTCACGGAACCTACAGGGGGCTGGCTACACCTTC. Encoded protein: CASSRNLQGAGYTF.

The DNA for the CDR3 is TGTGCCAGCAGTTTGCGGGCACTCAATGAAAAACTGTTTTTT. It codes for CASSLRALNEKLFF. The gene calls are TRBV7-6 and TRBJ1-4; no clear D gene. The CDR3 totals 14 residues. Germline assignment: CDR1 SGHVS and CDR2 FNYEAQ. Deletions cut 6 bases from V and 5 bases from J, with 13 bases between.

This chain connects TRBV27 to TRBJ2-7; 7 bases are a match to TRBD2. CDR1 MNHEY and CDR2 SMNVEV come from the germline V gene (reference sequence). The CDR3 extends over 16 amino acids. Trimming took 5 bases from V and 3 from J; bases not matched to a gene: 13. For the CDR3, the DNA is TGTGCCAGCAGTCCCGGGGCGGGAGTCGGCTACTACGAGCAGTACTTC. Protein product: CASSPGAGVGYYEQYF.

The rearrangement uses TRBV4-1 and TRBJ1-2, with a weak D call TRBD1 (6 bases). V lost 1 base and J lost 6, with 18 bases in between. The V gene's germline CDR1 is MGHRA and CDR2 YSYEKL. The CDR3 is 16 amino acids. The CDR3 DNA follows: TGCGCCAGCAGCCAAGCGGGGGGAGGGACATTTCATGGCTACACCTTC. This translates into CASSQAGGGTFHGYTF.

This clone has a single count. The CDR3 DNA follows: TGTGCCAGCAGCTTCGGACGGAGGCGGGAGGGAGCTGAGCAGTTCTTC. Amino acid sequence: CASSFGRRREGAEQFF. The chain combines TRBV7-2 with TRBJ2-1; 9 bases fit TRBD2. There are 16 residues in the CDR3. The ends lost 3 bases at V and 9 bases at J; junction bases unmatched: 12. CDR1 and CDR2 from the germline V gene are SGHTA and FQGNSA.

The chain recombines TRBV6-1 with TRBJ2-7, with a weak D call TRBD2 (5 bases). Germline V gene data show CDR1 as MNHNS and CDR2 as SASEGT. This CDR3 has 16 residues. Trimming took 3 bases from V and 4 from J, leaving 19 bases between them. CDR3: CASSEAWESQVYEQYF. The CDR3 bases are TGTGCCAGCAGTGAGGCGTGGGAGAGCCAGGTATACGAGCAGTACTTC.

In DNA, the CDR3 is TGTGCCAGTAGTGCGGGACTAGCGGGAGTTGGGTACGAGCAGTACTTC. As protein: CASSAGLAGVGYEQYF. The V gene is TRBV19, the J gene TRBJ2-7, with 14 bases aligning to TRBD2. V was clipped by 5 bases and J by 4 bases; unmatched bases: 7. The germline V gene has CDR1 LNHDA and CDR2 SQIVND (reference sequence). The CDR3 totals 16 residues.

This clone turned up a few times. This chain uses TRBV11-2 with TRBJ2-7; D gene ambiguous. Trimming took off 3 bases at V and 5 bases at J, with 14 bases between the two ends. This CDR3 region has 14 residues. Germline loops: CDR1 SGHAT, CDR2 FQNNGV. CDR3 region: CASSLYGESDEQYF. As DNA, the CDR3 is TGTGCCAGCAGCTTGTACGGCGAAAGCGACGAGCAGTACTTC. Looking up the rest from reference TRBV11-2 and TRBJ2-7 gives the full variable domain: EAGVAQSPRYKIIEKRQSVAFWCNPISGHATLYWYQQILGQGPKLLIQFQNNGVVDDSQLPKDRFSAERLKGVDSTLKIQPAKLEDSAVYLCASSLYGESDEQYFGPGTRLTVT.

This rearrangement joins TRBV16 to TRBJ1-2, with D possibly matching TRBD1 (5 bases). The length of the CDR3 is 16 residues. Per germline, CDR1 KGHSY and CDR2 FQNENV. The germline V and J ends were trimmed by 1 base and 8 bases, with 20 bases remaining between them. CDR3 residues: CASSQLLGPGFYGYTF. The CDR3 nucleotides read TGTGCCAGCAGCCAATTATTGGGACCGGGTTTTTACGGCTACACCTTC. Full variable domain (remainder filled in from reference TRBV16 and TRBJ1-2): GEEVAQTPKHLVRGEGQKAKLYCAPIKGHSYVFWYQQVLKNEFKFLISFQNENVFDETGMPKERFSAKCLPNSPCSLEIQATKLEDSAVYFCASSQLLGPGFYGYTFGSGTRLTVV.

The chain has TRBV2 and TRBJ2-2; 7 nucleotides agree with TRBD1. The V gene's germline CDR1 is SNHLY and CDR2 FYNNEI. Trimming at V came to 6 bases and at J to 4 bases, leaving 8 bases not matched to a gene. The CDR3 is 15 residues long. The DNA for the CDR3 is TGTGCCAGCAGAACAACAGGGGAGAGCACCGGGGAGCTGTTTTTT. This codes for CASRTTGESTGELFF.

On this clone itself: Likely a read error: the CDR3 ends without its conserved phenylalanine or tryptophan. The V and J genes are TRBV5-1 and TRBJ2-7, with 13 bases lining up with TRBD2. V dropped 4 bases and J dropped 7; count of bases not matched to a gene: 8. This CDR3 comprises 15 residues. Looked up from germline, CDR1 is SGHRS and CDR2 is YFSETQ. The DNA of the CDR3 is TGCGCCAGCAGCATAGGACTAGCGGGAGTGGGAGAGCAGTACCTC. Translated, it gives CASSIGLAGVGEQYL.

The chain is built from TRBV7-9 and TRBJ2-6, with D possibly being TRBD1 (6 bases). The CDR3 contains 14 residues. In germline, CDR1 is SEHNR, CDR2 FQNEAQ (reference sequence). Trimming left V 6 bases short and J 0 bases short, with 6 bases between. For the CDR3, the DNA is TGTGCCAGCAGACAGGGCTCTGGGGCCAACGTCCTGACTTTC. Its translation is CASRQGSGANVLTF.

This chain uses TRBV29-1 with TRBJ2-1; 14 positions agree with TRBD2. Germline assignment: CDR1 SQVTM and CDR2 ANQGSEA. V lost 3 bases and J lost 4; bases outside the gene matches: 5. The CDR3 is made up of 16 amino acids. The CDR3 DNA reads as TGCAGCGTTGAGGGGACTAGCGGGAGCCATTACAATGAGCAGTTCTTC. Translated, it gives CSVEGTSGSHYNEQFF.

The rearrangement joins TRBV28 to TRBJ2-2; maybe TRBD1 (6 bases). V lost 7 bases and J lost 4, with 22 bases in between. Germline V gene data show CDR1 as MDHEN and CDR2 as SYDVKM. The CDR3 loop spans 17 amino acids. The CDR3 sequence is CASKMTGPLFFTGELFF. The CDR3 nucleotides read TGTGCCAGCAAAATGACAGGTCCCTTATTTTTCACCGGGGAGCTGTTTTTT.

The gene calls are TRBV30 and TRBJ1-2; D is perhaps TRBD1 (5 bases). CDR1 is GTSNPN, CDR2 SVGIG, per germline (reference sequence). Trimming pared 1 base from V and 7 bases from J, leaving 10 bases between. The CDR3 totals 12 residues. The CDR3, as DNA: TGTGCCTGGAGTGGGGGCCCGGGTGGCTACACCTTC. Translation gives CAWSGGPGGYTF.

The chain recombines TRBV28 with TRBJ2-7; 9 bases agree with TRBD1. Germline CDR1 and CDR2: MDHEN and SYDVKM. With V trimmed by 6 bases and J by 5 bases, 5 bases remained unmatched. This CDR3 is built from 13 residues. The CDR3 sequence is CASREWTGDEQYF. For the CDR3, the DNA is TGTGCCAGCAGGGAGTGGACAGGGGACGAGCAGTACTTC.

The CDR3 region is CATSRESVGDEQPYEQYF. CDR3 sequence (DNA): TGTGCCACCAGCAGAGAGTCTGTGGGAGATGAACAGCCCTACGAGCAGTACTTC. The gene calls are TRBV15 and TRBJ2-5; the D gene is possibly TRBD2 (5 bases). The DNA end is a closer match to TRBJ2-7, so the J assignment may be wrong. CDR3 length equals 18 residues. Germline lookup yields CDR1 LNHNV and CDR2 YYDKDF (reference sequence).

V usage is TRBV6-6 and J usage is TRBJ2-7; a possible D gene is TRBD1 (6 bases). This CDR3 has 15 residues. Germline lookup yields CDR1 MNHNY and CDR2 SVGAGI (reference sequence). The V end was cut by 2 bases, the J end by 3 bases, with 14 bases between. CDR3 sequence (DNA): TGTGCCAGCAGTTACACCTCGACAGGCGGCTACGAGCAGTACTTC. Translation gives CASSYTSTGGYEQYF.

In the case of this clone: Relative to the germline gene, one junction end is altered; a read error may explain this. The J gene is TRBJ2-6, the V gene TRBV5-6; D unclear. Germline CDR1 SGHDT, CDR2 YYEEEE. This CDR3 has 17 amino acids. The CDR3 sequence: CASEWVNSHKSGQRPDF. DNA of the CDR3: TGTGCCAGCGAATGGGTCAATAGTCACAAGTCGGGCCAACGTCCTGACTTC.

The chain is built from TRBV7-6 and TRBJ1-3, with 8 bases that match TRBD1. V lost 5 bases to trimming and J lost 2 bases; unmatched junction nucleotides: 5. Germline lookup yields CDR1 SGHVS and CDR2 FNYEAQ. This CDR3 region has 15 residues. CDR3 protein: CASSELQGAGNTIYF. The CDR3 DNA reads as TGTGCCAGCAGCGAACTACAGGGGGCTGGAAACACCATATATTTT. Combining the CDR3 with reference TRBV7-6 and TRBJ1-3 gives the whole variable domain GAGVSQSPRYKVTKRGQDVALRCDPISGHVSLYWYRQALGQGPEFLTYFNYEAQQDKSGLPNDRFSAERPEGSISTLTIQRTEQRDSAMYRCASSELQGAGNTIYFGEGSWLTVV.

V gene TRBV7-6 combines with J gene TRBJ2-7; no firm D call. Between the trimmed V and J ends, which lost 2 bases and 4 bases, there was a span of 9 bases. The germline CDR1 and CDR2 sequences are SGHVS and FNYEAQ. The CDR3 contains 13 residues. The DNA of the CDR3 is TGTGCCAGCAGCTTAAGGCAGGATTACGAGCAGTACTTC. The encoded protein is CASSLRQDYEQYF.

This chain uses TRBV6-4 with TRBJ2-1; 9 nucleotides align to TRBD2. Germline V gene data show CDR1 as MRHNA and CDR2 as SNTAGT. V gave up 2 bases and J gave up 7 bases; unmatched junction bases: 6. CDR3 length equals 15 residues. CDR3 protein: CASSDGDSGSNEQFF. Here the CDR3 DNA reads TGTGCCAGCAGTGACGGGGATAGCGGGAGTAATGAGCAGTTCTTC.

The rearrangement links TRBV6-6 to TRBJ2-7; D may be TRBD1 (6 bases). Per germline, CDR1 MNHNY and CDR2 SVGAGI (reference sequence). The CDR3 totals 14 residues. V was cut by 0 bases and J by 0 bases, with 6 bases left in between. The CDR3 loop reads CASSYSDSSYEQYF. Here the CDR3 DNA reads TGTGCCAGCAGTTACTCGGACAGCTCCTACGAGCAGTACTTC.

This clone occurred a few times. The same CDR3 arises from other DNA sequences in this sample as well. This chain uses TRBV9 with TRBJ2-7; D may correspond to TRBD1 or TRBD2 (5 bases each). The CDR3 is 14 residues long. CDR1 and CDR2 from the germline V gene are SGDLS and YYNGEE. V shed 0 bases and J shed 2 bases, with 9 bases lying between them. The CDR3: CASSVGGTAYEQYF. CDR3 coding DNA: TGTGCCAGCAGCGTAGGTGGGACCGCCTACGAGCAGTACTTC.

The chain recombines TRBV4-1 with TRBJ1-5; D may be TRBD1 (6 bases). V was trimmed by 0 bases and J by 7 bases, leaving 13 bases between them. Germline loops: CDR1 MGHRA, CDR2 YSYEKL. The CDR3 consists of 15 residues. The DNA of the CDR3 is TGCGCCAGCAGCCAAGAGTGGCAGGGGCGGCAGCCCCAGCATTTT. This encodes CASSQEWQGRQPQHF.

This clone was seen only a few times. The junction and the germline gene differ at one end; a read error may be behind it. This chain joins TRBV19 and TRBJ2-1; tentatively, D is TRBD1 or TRBD2 (5 bases each). This CDR3 region has 16 residues. Germline V lookup: CDR1 LNHDA, CDR2 SQIVND (reference sequence). CDR3 in amino acids: CASSSTGTTSYHEQFF. CDR3 in DNA: TGTGCCAGTAGTAGCACCGGGACGACATCCTACCATGAGCAGTTCTTC.

There are many counts of this clone. The J gene is TRBJ2-2, the V gene TRBV11-1, with a tentative D call TRBD2 (6 bases). The CDR3 is made up of 15 amino acids. The germline V and J ends were trimmed by 5 bases and 7 bases, with 17 bases remaining between them. Germline V gene sequence: CDR1 SGHAT, CDR2 FQDESV (reference sequence). CDR3 sequence: CASSPSIEGGGELFF. The CDR3 coding sequence is TGTGCCAGCAGCCCTTCCATTGAGGGAGGCGGGGAGCTGTTTTTT.

The rearrangement links TRBV9 to TRBJ1-3; D gene unclear. V lost 1 base, J lost 4 bases, and 9 bases lay in between. CDR3 length equals 14 residues. Germline CDR1 reads SGDLS; CDR2 reads YYNGEE. CDR3 region: CASSVNSQGNTIYF. CDR3 sequence (DNA): TGTGCCAGCAGCGTAAACAGCCAAGGAAACACCATATATTTT.

This clone was seen ten or more times. The chain has TRBV30 and TRBJ2-7, with 7 bases lining up with TRBD1. From germline, CDR1 is GTSNPN and CDR2 SVGIG (reference sequence). The CDR3 has 15 amino acids. V was clipped by 3 bases and J by 0 bases; unmatched bases: 8. Here the CDR3 reads CAWRGDSQNSYEQYF. Written as DNA, the CDR3 is TGTGCCTGGAGGGGGGACAGCCAAAACTCCTACGAGCAGTACTTC.

The chain is built from TRBV18 and TRBJ2-5; perhaps D is TRBD1 or TRBD2 (5 bases each). The CDR3 runs to 14 residues. The V and J ends lost 0 bases and 5 bases respectively, with 10 bases between them. The germline CDR1 and CDR2 sequences are KGHSH and LQKENI. The CDR3 DNA reads TGTGCCAGCTCACCACCAGGGACGATGGAGACCCAGTACTTC. Translating gives CASSPPGTMETQYF.

V usage is TRBV28 and J usage is TRBJ2-6; D uncertain. This CDR3 is built from 17 residues. Germline CDR1 MDHEN, CDR2 SYDVKM. The V and J ends lost 6 bases and 0 bases respectively, with 15 bases between them. For the CDR3, the DNA is TGTGCCAGCAGCCGCCAGCTCGGTACCTCTGGGGCCAACGTCCTGACTTTC. Translated, it gives CASSRQLGTSGANVLTF. Full variable domain (rest looked up from reference TRBV28 and TRBJ2-6): DVKVTQSSRYLVKRTGEKVFLECVQDMDHENMFWYRQDPGLGLRLIYFSYDVKMKEKGDIPEGYSVSREKKERFSLILESASTNQTSMYLCASSRQLGTSGANVLTFGAGSRLTVL.